The clone carrying this TCR beta chain was seen a few times. The antigen is not known. This CDR3 spans 16 amino acids. Germline V lookup: CDR1 MNHEY, CDR2 SVGEGT. Germline trimming cut 2 bases from V and 14 bases from J; bases unmatched to any gene: 15. Time point noted: patch test 1, 2 weeks after DPC sensitization. As to treatment: therapeutic diphenylcyclopropenone sensitization with weekly scalp DPC. This entry comes from a study of human T cells and chemical hapten exposure. Individual cDNA molecules in this library carried unique molecular identifiers. TCRdb itself ran the RACE reads through MiXCR, one entry per CDR3 protein. The sample lists around 76,000 distinct CDR3 sequences; 10% to 15% were seen once. The study's findings and limits: Sensitizing with DPC caused no change in TCRs above 1 in 1000 frequency. In the PT1 data, expanded TCR counts showed a positive correlation with patch test score. Controls formed significantly fewer large CDR3 similarity clusters than expanded TCRs did.

Sequences were derived from whole blood, sampled in connection with sensitization to the hapten diphenylcyclopropenone (DPC). The receptor comes from a woman in her sixties with alopecia areata. Some clones in this sample may be carry-over from other donors' samples. The chain recombines TRBV6-2 or TRBV6-3 with TRBJ1-6; 7 nucleotides line up with TRBD1. CDR3 bases: TGTGCCAGCAGTTACGCCTTGGACAGGTCGATTGGGGCCCTCCACTTT. Translation: CASSYALDRSIGALHF.